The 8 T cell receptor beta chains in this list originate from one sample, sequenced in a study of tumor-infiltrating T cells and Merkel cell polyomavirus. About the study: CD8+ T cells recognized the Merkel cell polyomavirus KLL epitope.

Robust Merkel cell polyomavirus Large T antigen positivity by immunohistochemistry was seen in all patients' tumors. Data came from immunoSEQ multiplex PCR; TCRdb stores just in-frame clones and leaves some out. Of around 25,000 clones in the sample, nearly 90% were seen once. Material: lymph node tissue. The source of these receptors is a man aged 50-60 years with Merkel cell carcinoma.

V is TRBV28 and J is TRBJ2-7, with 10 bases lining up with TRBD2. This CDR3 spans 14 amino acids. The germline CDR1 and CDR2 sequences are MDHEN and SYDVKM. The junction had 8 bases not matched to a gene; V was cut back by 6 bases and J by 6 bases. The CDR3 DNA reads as TGTGCCAGCAGCCCGAGCGGGGGGGCCCTCGAGCAGTACTTC. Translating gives CASSPSGGALEQYF.

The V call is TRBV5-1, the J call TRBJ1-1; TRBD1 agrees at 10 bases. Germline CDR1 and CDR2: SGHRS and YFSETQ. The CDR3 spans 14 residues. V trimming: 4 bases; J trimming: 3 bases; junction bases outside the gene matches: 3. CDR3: CASSPDRGDTEAFF. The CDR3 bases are TGCGCCAGCAGCCCGGACAGGGGGGACACTGAAGCTTTCTTT.

The CDR3 coding sequence is TGTGCCACCAATGGGGGGACTAGCGGAGTCAATGAGCAGTTCTTC. Its translation is CATNGGTSGVNEQFF. The chain combines TRBV6-1 with TRBJ2-1; 11 nucleotides agree with TRBD2. The ends lost 10 bases at V and 6 bases at J; junction bases unmatched: 11. The V gene's germline CDR1 is MNHNS and CDR2 SASEGT. The CDR3 extends over 15 amino acids.

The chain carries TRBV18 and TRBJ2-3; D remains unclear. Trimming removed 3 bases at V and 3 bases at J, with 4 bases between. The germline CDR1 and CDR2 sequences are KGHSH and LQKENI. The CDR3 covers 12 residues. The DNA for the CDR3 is TGTGCCAGCTCACCGTATACAGATACGCAGTATTTT. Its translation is CASSPYTDTQYF.

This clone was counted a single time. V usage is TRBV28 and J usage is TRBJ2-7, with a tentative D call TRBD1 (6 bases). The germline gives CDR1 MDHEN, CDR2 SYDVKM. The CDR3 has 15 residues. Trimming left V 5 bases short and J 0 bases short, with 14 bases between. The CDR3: CASSPNRAISYEQYF. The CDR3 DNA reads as TGTGCCAGCAGTCCAAACAGGGCGATCTCCTACGAGCAGTACTTC. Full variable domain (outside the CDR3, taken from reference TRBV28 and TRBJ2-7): DVKVTQSSRYLVKRTGEKVFLECVQDMDHENMFWYRQDPGLGLRLIYFSYDVKMKEKGDIPEGYSVSREKKERFSLILESASTNQTSMYLCASSPNRAISYEQYFGPGTRLTVT.

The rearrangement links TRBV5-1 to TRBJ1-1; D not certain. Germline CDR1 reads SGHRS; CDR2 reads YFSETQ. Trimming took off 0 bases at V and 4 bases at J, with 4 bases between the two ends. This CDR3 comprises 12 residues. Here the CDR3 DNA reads TGCGCCAGCAGCTTGGGCGCCACTGAAGCTTTCTTT. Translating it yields CASSLGATEAFF.

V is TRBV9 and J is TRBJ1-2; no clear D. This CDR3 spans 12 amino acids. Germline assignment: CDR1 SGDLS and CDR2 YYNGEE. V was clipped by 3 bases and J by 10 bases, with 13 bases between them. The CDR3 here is CASSASVGIYTF. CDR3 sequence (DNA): TGTGCCAGCAGCGCGAGCGTGGGTATCTACACCTTC.

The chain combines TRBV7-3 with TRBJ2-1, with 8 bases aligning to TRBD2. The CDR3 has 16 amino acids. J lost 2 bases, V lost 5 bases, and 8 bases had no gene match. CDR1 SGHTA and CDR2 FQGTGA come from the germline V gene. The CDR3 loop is CASSPKRLAPYNEQFF. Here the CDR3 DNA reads TGTGCCAGCAGCCCCAAACGACTAGCGCCCTACAATGAGCAGTTCTTC.